The 22 T cell receptor beta chains below were found in one sample sequenced in a study of identical twins. Using its own MiXCR run on the 5' RACE reads, TCRdb lists one record per CDR3 protein. The repertoire includes approximately 500,000 distinct CDR3 sequences, around 15% of them detected once, and roughly 0.4% sits in the top ten. This same sample was also taken into another study, of yellow fever vaccine responses in identical twins.

Sequenced: CD4+ T cells sorted from blood. Receptor source: a woman aged 18-30 years in good health.

The genes are TRBV5-1 and TRBJ2-7; TRBD2 matches at 8 bases. V shed 4 bases and J 0 bases; nucleotides not matched to a gene: 9. The CDR3 is made up of 16 amino acids. The germline CDR1 and CDR2 sequences are SGHRS and YFSETQ. CDR3 protein: CASSPRAGVSSYEQYF. The CDR3 DNA is TGCGCCAGCAGCCCCAGAGCGGGAGTGAGCTCCTACGAGCAGTACTTC. The full variable domain, rest sourced from reference TRBV5-1 and TRBJ2-7, is KAGVTQTPRYLIKTRGQQVTLSCSPISGHRSVSWYQQTPGQGLQFLFEYFSETQRNKGNFPGRFSGRQFSNSRSEMNVSTLELGDSALYLCASSPRAGVSSYEQYFGPGTRLTVT.

This clonotype appeared a few times. The V call is TRBV6-1, the J call TRBJ1-2; 7 nucleotides align to TRBD1. The V gene's germline CDR1 is MNHNS and CDR2 SASEGT. This CDR3 region has 15 residues. After removal of 5 bases from V and 0 bases from J, the junction contained 6 bases not matched to a gene. CDR3 in DNA: TGTGCCAGCAGTCCGGGGACAGCTACTAACTATGGCTACACCTTC. As protein: CASSPGTATNYGYTF.

This clonotype was counted between two and nine times. This chain uses TRBV20-1 with TRBJ2-1; 14 bases map to TRBD2. The germline V gene has CDR1 DFQATT and CDR2 SNEGSKA (reference sequence). V was clipped by 4 bases and J by 8 bases; unmatched bases: 10. The CDR3 spans 16 residues. CDR3 sequence reads: CSATRGTSGSRDEQFF. CDR3 nucleotide sequence: TGCAGTGCTACCAGAGGGACTAGCGGGAGCCGGGATGAGCAGTTCTTC.

This clonotype was found a few times. J is TRBJ2-3 and V is TRBV5-1; perhaps TRBD2 as D (5 bases). Trimming stripped 1 base from V and 5 bases from J, with 20 bases between. The CDR3 is 17 residues long. The germline V gene has CDR1 SGHRS and CDR2 YFSETQ. This CDR3 reads CASSLSSRLAAGDTQYF. The CDR3 region has the DNA TGCGCCAGCAGCTTGTCGAGCCGGCTAGCTGCGGGAGATACGCAGTATTTT.

This chain links TRBV20-1 with TRBJ2-7; no reliable D call. Germline V gene data show CDR1 as DFQATT and CDR2 as SNEGSKA (reference sequence). CDR3 length: 11 residues. V dropped 1 base and J dropped 7 bases, with 8 bases sitting between them. This CDR3 reads CSARGPGEQYF. The CDR3 DNA is TGCAGTGCTAGAGGCCCTGGGGAGCAGTACTTC.

At least ten counts were recorded for this clonotype. V is TRBV5-6 and J is TRBJ2-2; 11 nucleotides line up with TRBD2. Trimming cost V 3 bases and J 1 base; bases outside gene matches: 2. Germline CDR1 SGHDT, CDR2 YYEEEE. The CDR3 is 16 residues long. CDR3 region: CASSYGTSGNTGELFF. The CDR3 DNA follows: TGTGCCAGCAGCTATGGGACTAGCGGGAACACCGGGGAGCTGTTTTTT.

This clonotype was seen only a few times. This chain connects TRBV4-1 to TRBJ2-3, with TRBD1 as a possible D gene (5 bases). V lost 0 bases, J lost 3 bases, and 13 bases lay in between. Germline CDR1 is MGHRA and CDR2 is YSYEKL. The CDR3 is made up of 16 amino acids. CDR3: CASSQDGTAGTDTQYF. The CDR3 DNA sequence: TGCGCCAGCAGCCAAGATGGCACTGCAGGGACAGATACGCAGTATTTT.

This clonotype was counted a few times. The chain carries TRBV3-1 and TRBJ2-2; 12 nucleotides align to TRBD2. The germline V gene encodes CDR1 LGHDT and CDR2 YNNKEL (reference sequence). V gave up 7 bases and J gave up 7 bases; unmatched junction bases: 10. CDR3 length equals 16 residues. The chain's CDR3 is CASTNGLAGLGGELFF. The CDR3 DNA is TGTGCCAGCACCAACGGACTAGCGGGACTAGGCGGGGAGCTGTTTTTT.

In nucleotides, the CDR3 is TGTGCCAGCAGTGAATACGCAGGGACAATCGCAGATACGCAGTATTTT. Translated, it gives CASSEYAGTIADTQYF. The chain combines TRBV2 with TRBJ2-3, with D tentatively TRBD1 (6 bases). V lost 2 bases and J lost 4, with 16 bases in between. Germline lookup yields CDR1 SNHLY and CDR2 FYNNEI. The CDR3 extends over 16 amino acids.

This chain uses TRBV7-2 with TRBJ2-4, with D perhaps given as TRBD1 or TRBD2 (5 bases each). Germline V gives CDR1 SGHTA, CDR2 FQGNSA. V was cut by 5 bases and J by 3 bases, with 14 bases left in between. The CDR3 contains 15 residues. The CDR3 bases are TGTGCCAGCAGCGGTATAGGGACCATCAAAAACATTCAGTACTTC. Amino acids: CASSGIGTIKNIQYF. The whole variable domain, remainder taken from reference TRBV7-2 and TRBJ2-4, is GAGVSQSPSNKVTEKGKDVELRCDPISGHTALYWYRQSLGQGLEFLIYFQGNSAPDKSGLPSDRFSAERTGGSVSTLTIQRTQQEDSAVYLCASSGIGTIKNIQYFGAGTRLSVL.

The CDR3, as DNA: TGTGCCAGCAGTTATTTGTCAGGAGGCCGCCCCGAAGCTTTCTTT. This codes for CASSYLSGGRPEAFF. The chain joins TRBV28 to TRBJ1-1; D gene unclear. Deletions cut 4 bases from V and 8 bases from J, with 20 bases between. The germline V gene has CDR1 MDHEN and CDR2 SYDVKM. The CDR3 is 15 residues long.

The chain joins TRBV20-1 to TRBJ1-4; D gene uncertain. Trimming stripped 6 bases from V and 4 bases from J, with 12 bases between. CDR3 length: 13 residues. The V gene's germline CDR1 is DFQATT and CDR2 SNEGSKA (reference sequence). In DNA form, the CDR3 reads TGCAGTGCACTCGGGCTTATTAATGAAAAACTGTTTTTT. Residues: CSALGLINEKLFF.

The chain joins TRBV5-1 to TRBJ2-4; TRBD1 is a possible D gene (6 bases). CDR3 length: 18 amino acids. Trimming took 0 bases from V and 7 from J, leaving 23 bases between them. Germline CDR1 is SGHRS and CDR2 is YFSETQ. CDR3 region: CASSLDVEGALRGNIQYF. Here the CDR3 DNA reads TGCGCCAGCAGCTTGGATGTCGAGGGAGCGCTTAGGGGGAACATTCAGTACTTC.

This clonotype was found a few times. The chain is built from TRBV3-1 and TRBJ1-1, with 9 nucleotides matching TRBD1. The J segment lost 4 bases and the V segment lost 3 bases, leaving 3 bases of the junction unmatched. The CDR3 totals 14 residues. The germline V gene has CDR1 LGHDT and CDR2 YNNKEL (reference sequence). The CDR3 region has the DNA TGTGCCAGCAGCCAGGGACAGGGAGTCACTGAAGCTTTCTTT. Its protein is CASSQGQGVTEAFF.

The chain uses TRBV12-3 or TRBV12-4 and TRBJ2-6; tentatively, D is TRBD1 or TRBD2 (5 bases each). Trimming removed 6 bases from V and 2 bases from J, with 14 bases in between. This CDR3 spans 16 amino acids. In DNA, the CDR3 is TGTGCCAGCAGCTTGGGACGCAAGGCTGGGGCCAACGTCCTGACTTTC. Translated: CASSLGRKAGANVLTF.

This clonotype was counted only a few times. The rearrangement links TRBV5-1 to TRBJ2-1; D may correspond to TRBD1 or TRBD2 (6 bases each). V lost 2 bases and J lost 7, with 16 bases in between. The CDR3 has 15 residues. Germline V gene lookup returns CDR1 SGHRS and CDR2 YFSETQ. In DNA, the CDR3 is TGCGCCAGCAGCTTAGGGGGGCGCGAGGAGAATGAGCAGTTCTTC. Protein sequence: CASSLGGREENEQFF. The full variable domain, with the rest looked up from reference TRBV5-1 and TRBJ2-1, is KAGVTQTPRYLIKTRGQQVTLSCSPISGHRSVSWYQQTPGQGLQFLFEYFSETQRNKGNFPGRFSGRQFSNSRSEMNVSTLELGDSALYLCASSLGGREENEQFFGPGTRLTVL.

V gene TRBV20-1 combines with J gene TRBJ2-2, with 7 bases that match TRBD2. Germline CDR1 and CDR2: DFQATT and SNEGSKA (reference sequence). J was trimmed by 2 bases and V by 2 bases; bases with no gene match: 11. CDR3 length: 17 amino acids. The CDR3 is CSARRTPGLQNTGELFF. The CDR3, as DNA: TGCAGTGCTAGAAGAACACCGGGACTACAAAACACCGGGGAGCTGTTTTTT.

This clonotype turned up a few times. The CDR3 loop is CASSLADIYGYTF. In nucleotides, the CDR3 is TGTGCCAGCAGTTTAGCGGACATATATGGCTACACCTTC. The chain uses TRBV12-3 or TRBV12-4 and TRBJ1-2; possibly TRBD1 for D (5 bases). This CDR3 spans 13 amino acids. Between the trimmed V and J ends, which lost 0 bases and 5 bases, there was a span of 7 bases.

This clonotype was detected only once. V usage is TRBV10-3 and J usage is TRBJ2-5, with a weak D call TRBD2 (7 bases). This CDR3 has 14 amino acids. The germline V gene has CDR1 ENHRY and CDR2 SYGVKD. The ends were cut back, 10 bases at V and 6 bases at J, with 21 bases in the middle. The CDR3 nucleotides are TGTGCCACCTCGCGGGGGCAGTCCGGAAAGACCCAGTACTTC. Its protein product is CATSRGQSGKTQYF.

This clonotype was observed a single time. The chain has TRBV27 and TRBJ2-7, with 10 bases fitting TRBD2. The CDR3 covers 16 residues. Trimming at V came to 5 bases and at J to 1 base, leaving 8 bases not matched to a gene. Germline CDR1 MNHEY, CDR2 SMNVEV (reference sequence). CDR3 amino acids: CASSRQTTSGSYEQYF. CDR3 nucleotide sequence: TGTGCCAGCAGTCGACAGACGACTAGCGGGTCCTACGAGCAGTACTTC.

This clonotype occurred a few times. The chain carries TRBV12-3 or TRBV12-4 and TRBJ2-1; 9 bases align to TRBD2. Trimming removed 6 bases from V and 6 bases from J; junction bases left unmatched: 9. This CDR3 contains 15 residues. The CDR3 DNA reads as TGTGCCAGCAGCGTCGCAAGCGGGAGGCCCAATGAGCAGTTCTTC. It specifies CASSVASGRPNEQFF.

This clonotype appeared a few times. This chain joins TRBV29-1 and TRBJ1-1, with 7 bases lining up with TRBD1. Germline trimming cut 0 bases from V and 0 bases from J; bases unmatched to any gene: 4. CDR3 length equals 15 residues. The germline CDR1 and CDR2 sequences are SQVTM and ANQGSEA. The chain's CDR3 is CSVEDRGTVNTEAFF. The CDR3, as DNA: TGCAGCGTTGAAGATAGGGGGACAGTGAACACTGAAGCTTTCTTT.